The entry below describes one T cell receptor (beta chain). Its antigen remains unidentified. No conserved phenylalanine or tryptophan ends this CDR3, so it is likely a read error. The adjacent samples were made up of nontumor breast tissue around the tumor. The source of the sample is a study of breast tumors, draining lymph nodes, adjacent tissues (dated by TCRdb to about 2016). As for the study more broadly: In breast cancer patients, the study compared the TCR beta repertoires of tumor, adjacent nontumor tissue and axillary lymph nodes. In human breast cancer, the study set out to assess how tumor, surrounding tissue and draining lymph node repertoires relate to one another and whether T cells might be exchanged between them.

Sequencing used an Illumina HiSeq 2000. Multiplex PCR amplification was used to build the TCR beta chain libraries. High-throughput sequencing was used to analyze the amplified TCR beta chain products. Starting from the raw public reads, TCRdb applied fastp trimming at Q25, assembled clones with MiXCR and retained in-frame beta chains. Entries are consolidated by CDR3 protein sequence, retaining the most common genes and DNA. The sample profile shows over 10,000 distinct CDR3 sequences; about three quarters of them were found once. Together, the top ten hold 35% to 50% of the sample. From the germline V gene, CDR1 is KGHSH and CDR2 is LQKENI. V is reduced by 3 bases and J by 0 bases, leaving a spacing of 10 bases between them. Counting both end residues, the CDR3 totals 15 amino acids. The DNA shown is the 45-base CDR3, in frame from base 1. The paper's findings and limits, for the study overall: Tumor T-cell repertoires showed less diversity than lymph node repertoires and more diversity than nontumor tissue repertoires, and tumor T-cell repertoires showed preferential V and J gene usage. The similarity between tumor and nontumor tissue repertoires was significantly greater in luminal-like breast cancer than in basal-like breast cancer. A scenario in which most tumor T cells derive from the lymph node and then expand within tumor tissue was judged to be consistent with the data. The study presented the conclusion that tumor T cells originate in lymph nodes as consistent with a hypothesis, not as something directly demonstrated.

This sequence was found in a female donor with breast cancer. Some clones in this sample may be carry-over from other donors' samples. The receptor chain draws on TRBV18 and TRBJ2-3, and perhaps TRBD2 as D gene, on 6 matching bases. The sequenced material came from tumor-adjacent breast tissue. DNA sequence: TGTGCCAGCTCACCTAGCGGAGGGAGCACAGATACGCAGTATTCT. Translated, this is CASSPSGGSTDTQYS.